The 10 T cell receptor beta chains presented below share a single source sample, sequenced in a study of cytomegalovirus exposure and HLA in healthy donors (dated by TCRdb to between 2016 and 2019). Libraries were prepared through the immunoSEQ multiplex PCR assay. For the multiplex PCR, a mixture combining 60 forward primers for TCR Vbeta segments and 13 reverse primers for TCR Jbeta segments was used. TCRdb limited this immuneACCESS table to in-frame rearrangements with V and J called. A share of clones is missing; checked studies link under half to unresolved V genes, and the rest is unexplained. The sample profile shows over 70,000 clones; roughly 80% of them were found once. 23% of the sample is taken by the ten largest. What was sequenced was PBMCs. The receptors come from a woman in her 50s in good health and CMV-seropositive.

This sequence joins TRBV19 and TRBJ1-2; D gene ambiguous. The length of the CDR3 is 13 residues. Germline values: CDR1 LNHDA, CDR2 SQIVND (reference sequence). V dropped 5 bases and J dropped 6 bases, with 13 bases sitting between them. The DNA for the CDR3 is TGTGCCAGTAGTCCCTTACCCCGGGATGGCTACACCTTC. Protein product: CASSPLPRDGYTF.

The gene calls are TRBV19 and TRBJ2-7; 7 bases map to TRBD1. This CDR3 has 13 residues. Germline CDR1 LNHDA, CDR2 SQIVND (reference sequence). The junction had 2 bases not matched to a gene; V was cut back by 5 bases and J by 1 base. DNA of the CDR3: TGTGCCAGTAGTGCGGACAGGTCCTACGAGCAGTACTTC. It codes for CASSADRSYEQYF. Supplemented by reference TRBV19 and TRBJ2-7, the full variable domain reads DGGITQSPKYLFRKEGQNVTLSCEQNLNHDAMYWYRQDPGQGLRLIYYSQIVNDFQKGDIAEGYSVSREKKESFPLTVTSAQKNPTAFYLCASSADRSYEQYFGPGTRLTVT.

The V gene is TRBV11-2, the J gene TRBJ2-2; tentatively, D is TRBD2 (6 bases). The CDR3 length is 16 residues. With 5 bases removed from V and 6 bases from J, the gap between germline ends came to 19 bases. Germline CDR1 is SGHAT and CDR2 is FQNNGV. CDR3 loop: CASSGGGGSNAGELFF. CDR3 DNA: TGTGCCAGCAGCGGGGGAGGCGGCAGTAACGCCGGGGAGCTGTTTTTT.

The chain couples TRBV7-9 to TRBJ2-5; D is possibly TRBD1 (5 bases). V lost 4 bases to trimming and J lost 0 bases, with 9 bases between them. Germline loops: CDR1 SEHNR, CDR2 FQNEAQ (reference sequence). This CDR3 contains 14 residues. The CDR3 coding sequence is TGTGCCAGCAGCTACCAGGGCTACCAAGAGACCCAGTACTTC. It is translated as CASSYQGYQETQYF.

The gene calls are TRBV10-3 and TRBJ2-1; TRBD2 matches 9 bases. Germline CDR1 reads ENHRY; CDR2 reads SYGVKD. V was clipped by 4 bases and J by 3 bases; unmatched bases: 1. The CDR3 consists of 14 residues. CDR3 protein: CAISGTSDYNEQFF. In DNA, the CDR3 is TGTGCCATCAGTGGGACTAGCGACTACAATGAGCAGTTCTTC.

The chain's CDR3 is CASSAVAGTGLIQYF. The CDR3 DNA is TGTGCCAGCAGCGCCGTCGCCGGGACAGGGCTTATTCAGTACTTC. This sequence joins TRBV6-6 and TRBJ2-4; the match to TRBD1 covers 9 bases. CDR1 MNHNY and CDR2 SVGAGI come from the germline V gene (reference sequence). The length of the CDR3 is 15 residues. J gave up 10 bases and V 6 bases, and 13 bases lay outside the gene matches.

For the CDR3, the DNA is TGTGCTAGCTCGACCCCTGAGGGTGGCTACACCTTC. Translation: CASSTPEGGYTF. The genes are TRBV7-7 and TRBJ1-2, with D unclear. The CDR3 has 12 residues. CDR1 is SSHAT, CDR2 FNYEAQ, per germline (reference sequence).

This chain uses TRBV28 with TRBJ1-2; 11 bases agree with TRBD1. V was pared by 11 bases and J by 7 bases, with 9 bases of the junction left unmatched. Germline CDR1 and CDR2: MDHEN and SYDVKM. The length of the CDR3 is 13 residues. The chain's CDR3 is CAGGTGGRSGYTF. CDR3 nucleotide sequence: TGTGCCGGTGGGACAGGGGGTCGGAGTGGCTACACCTTC.

The rearrangement links TRBV2 to TRBJ2-1; 7 nucleotides align to TRBD2. Germline CDR1 is SNHLY and CDR2 is FYNNEI. CDR3 size: 12 residues. V dropped 6 bases and J dropped 7; count of bases not matched to a gene: 3. The CDR3 DNA is TGTGCCAGCAGAGACGGGGGGAATGAGCAGTTCTTC. It translates to CASRDGGNEQFF.

This clone was found once. The chain uses TRBV6-6 and TRBJ2-2, with 7 bases lining up with TRBD2. The CDR3 covers 12 residues. V trimming: 6 bases; J trimming: 10 bases; junction bases outside the gene matches: 5. From germline, CDR1 is MNHNY and CDR2 SVGAGI (reference sequence). CDR3 sequence reads: CASSGTTKELFF. The CDR3 DNA reads TGTGCCAGCAGCGGGACTACCAAGGAGCTGTTTTTT.